This T cell receptor (beta chain) emerged from a study of blood T cells in healthy people across ages. This clonotype was found once. What it recognizes is unknown. General study results and limits: Correlation between TCR beta diversity and naive T cell percentage was strong. Diversity figures derived from one million T cells were judged to underestimate the true value.

Germline assignment: CDR1 LGHNA and CDR2 YNFKEQ. Trimming removed 5 bases at V and 8 bases at J, with 15 bases between. This CDR3 spans 14 amino acids. Primed by a sample-barcoded 5' primer and a J-beta primer mix, a second PCR proceeded for about 7 to 12 cycles. Through a template-switch adaptor with 12 random nucleotides, each cDNA molecule received a tag. TCRdb itself ran the 5' RACE reads through MiXCR, one entry per CDR3 protein. The sample consists of roughly 800,000 distinct CDR3 sequences, about 62% of them appearing once. The chain joins TRBV4-2 to TRBJ1-4; no definite D call. This sequence originates from a man aged 30-40 years in good health. Input material: blood. CDR3 amino acids: CASSWREREEKLFF. The CDR3 DNA reads TGTGCCAGCAGCTGGAGGGAAAGGGAAGAAAAACTGTTTTTT.